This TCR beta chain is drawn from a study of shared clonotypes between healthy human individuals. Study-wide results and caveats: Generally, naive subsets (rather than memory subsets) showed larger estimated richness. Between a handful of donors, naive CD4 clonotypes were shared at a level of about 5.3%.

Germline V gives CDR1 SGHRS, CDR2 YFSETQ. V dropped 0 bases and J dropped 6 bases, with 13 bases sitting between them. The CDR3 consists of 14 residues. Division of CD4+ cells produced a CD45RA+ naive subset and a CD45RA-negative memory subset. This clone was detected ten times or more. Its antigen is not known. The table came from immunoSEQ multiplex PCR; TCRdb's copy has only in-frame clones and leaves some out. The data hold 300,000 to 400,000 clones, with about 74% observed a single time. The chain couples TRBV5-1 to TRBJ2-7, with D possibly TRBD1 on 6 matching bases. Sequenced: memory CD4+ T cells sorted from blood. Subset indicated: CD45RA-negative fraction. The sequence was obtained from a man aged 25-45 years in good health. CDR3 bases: TGCGCCAGCAGCTTGGACAGGGCATACGGCGAGCAGTACTTC. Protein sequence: CASSLDRAYGEQYF.